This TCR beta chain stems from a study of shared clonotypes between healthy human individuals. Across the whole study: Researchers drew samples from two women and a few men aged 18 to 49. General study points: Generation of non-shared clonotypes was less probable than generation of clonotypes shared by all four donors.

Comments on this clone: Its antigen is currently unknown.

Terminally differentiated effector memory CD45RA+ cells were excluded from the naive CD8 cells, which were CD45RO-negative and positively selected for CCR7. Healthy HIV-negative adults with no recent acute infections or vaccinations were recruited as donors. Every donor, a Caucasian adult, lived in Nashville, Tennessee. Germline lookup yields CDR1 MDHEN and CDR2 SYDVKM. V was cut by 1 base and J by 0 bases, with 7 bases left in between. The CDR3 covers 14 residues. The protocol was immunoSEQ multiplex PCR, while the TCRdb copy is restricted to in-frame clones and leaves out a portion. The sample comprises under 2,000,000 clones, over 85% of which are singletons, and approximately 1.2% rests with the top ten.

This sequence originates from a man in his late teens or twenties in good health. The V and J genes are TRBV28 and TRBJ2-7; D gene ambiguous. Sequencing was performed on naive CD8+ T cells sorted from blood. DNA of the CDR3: TGTGCCAGCAGTTTATCCCTTCGCTCCTACGAGCAGTACTTC. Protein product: CASSLSLRSYEQYF.